This TCR beta chain was identified in a study of T-cell memory formation after mild COVID-19. Turning to the study itself: TCR clusters largely stayed donor specific.

The study, taken as a whole, reports: SARS-CoV-2 specificity was not confirmed for second-wave clones peaking on day 37.

On this clonotype: Its antigen is not identified.

The CDR3 contains 13 residues. Germline-derived CDR1 and CDR2 are MNHEY and SMNVEV (reference sequence). V was clipped by 6 bases and J by 8 bases, with 13 bases between them. Constant-segment-primed 5'RACE gave TCR alpha and TCR beta cDNA libraries with sample barcodes and UMIs. MiXCR, applied by TCRdb to the 5' RACE reads, yields one record per CDR3 protein. Here the sample spans about 82,000 distinct CDR3 sequences, 10% to 15% being singletons. The chain recombines TRBV27 with TRBJ1-4; D call uncertain. Source material: PBMCs or a T cell subset sorted from them (not recorded which). The origin of this receptor is an adult woman who had mild COVID-19 (a few samples of this study predate the infection). Cell type and time point are not known. CDR3 region: CASRSESWEKLFF. The CDR3, as DNA: TGTGCCAGCAGGTCAGAGTCTTGGGAAAAACTGTTTTTT.